This TCR beta chain was documented in a study of shared clonotypes between healthy human individuals. Whole-study context: The cohort had a couple of women and a few men, ages 18 to 49.

The table came from immunoSEQ multiplex PCR; TCRdb's copy has only in-frame clones and leaves some out. The sample carries more than 450,000 clones, about four fifths recorded once. Germline CDR1 SGHRS, CDR2 YFSETQ. The CDR3 is 17 residues long. With V trimmed by 4 bases and J by 3 bases, 15 bases remained unmatched. Every donor, a Caucasian adult, lived in Nashville, Tennessee. Researchers drew on tens of millions of PBMCs for genomic DNA from unsorted samples. The sequence was collected from a woman aged 40 to 50 in good health. Some clones in this sample may be carry-over from other donors' samples. The rearrangement links TRBV5-1 to TRBJ1-1, with 7 bases aligning to TRBD1. What was sequenced was PBMCs. In nucleotides, the CDR3 is TGCGCCAGCAGCCCCGGACAGGACAAGTTAATTTACACTGAAGCTTTCTTT. Its translation is CASSPGQDKLIYTEAFF.